This T cell receptor beta chain was captured in a study of cytomegalovirus exposure and HLA in healthy donors (dated by TCRdb to about 2017). About the investigation overall: An earlier analysis of approximately 640 of the donors reported roughly 270 Gb of sequence data and roughly 100 million unique TCR beta sequences from about 200 million T cells. Every repertoire in the discovery cohort had been generated on one and the same sequencing platform. Across some 400 genotyped donors of the cohort, an average of approximately 200,000 unique TCR beta nucleotide sequences per donor were sequenced, and around 20% of those sequences were non-productive. Donor age, sex, ethnicity and CMV serostatus were compiled together with the repertoire data. Because of strong linkage in the cohort, five DR-DQ haplotypes were treated as single units for association and clustering. High-throughput TCR immunosequencing, statistical association of individual TCRs with disease status, and machine learning were combined to predict cytomegalovirus infection status. The study aimed to test whether cataloging public T cell receptors could reveal signatures of past pathogen exposure. In a later analysis, previously published TCR beta repertoires from 600 to 850 donors were re-analyzed and high-resolution HLA genotyping was added so that TCR occurrence patterns could be studied. Genome-wide SNP genotypes for about 60% of the roughly 670 donors were used in a later genetic analysis, which treated that subset as a discovery cohort. Both class I and class II loci were covered by HLA typing, at four-digit resolution. In the later analysis, no new phenotypic data were used to find candidate immune exposures; instead, reliance was placed on TCR beta sequences and their occurrence across donors. The number of donors typed differed by locus, with roughly 620-630 for A, B, C, DRB1 and DQB1, roughly 520 for DQA1, 600 to 610 for DPA1, and 400 to 490 for DPB1. Of the 350 to 450 genotyped donors, less than 85% were placed in the genetic ancestry cluster associated with self-reported Caucasian donors. Using immunosequencing, the study profiled T cell repertoires from about 650 subjects and related those repertoires to cytomegalovirus serostatus. In an earlier analysis of 587 of the donors, high-throughput TCR beta sequencing was used to judge whether each TCR beta V gene segment behaved as functional or pseudogenic. In addition to the first cohort of 666 subjects, a separate validation cohort of 100 to 150 different subjects was used. About 300 gigabases of sequencing data and 70 million to 95 million unique TCR sequences made up an early release that covered nearly 650 HLA-typed donors.

What the work shows at the level of the full study, not this receptor alone: In both the original and validation cohorts, the classifier was reported to diagnose cytomegalovirus status with high specificity and sensitivity. In a later analysis, HLA-associated TCR beta chains were found to be more clonally expanded and to have lower generation probabilities than equally common non-associated chains. A later analysis associated about 18,000 TCR beta sequences with specific HLA alleles at a false discovery rate of 0.05. Some IMGT-functional V segments, including TRBV6-2 and TRBV6-3, could not be distinguished by the 87-base-pair reads and were therefore excluded. An earlier analysis of approximately 540 of the donors showed that most TCR beta V segments appeared in productive rearrangements either about 87% or about 30% of the time, which broadly matched IMGT annotations. In vitro tests confirmed that a few of the cytomegalovirus-associated TCR beta chains recognize cytomegalovirus antigens. According to the authors, the approach could potentially be generalized to other disease states and immunological phenotypes. In a later analysis, several top co-occurrence clusters were reported to appear linked to parvovirus B19, influenza, CMV and Epstein-Barr virus. Strong co-occurrence of HLA alleles, especially DR and DQ, made assigning TCR associations to individual alleles difficult. A cluster of highly shared sequence variants was judged likely to be a technical artifact of the sequencing pipeline. A further reported finding was that TCR beta sequences accurately predicted the HLA-A and HLA-B alleles for most subjects in the first cohort. In a later genetic analysis, fewer N-insertions in productive TCRs were reported among donors in an Asian-associated ancestry cluster than the 666-donor mean. Most CMV-associated TCR beta chains appeared to be HLA-restricted in a later analysis, and the HLA associations seemed to be driven largely by CMV exposure. V-gene and J-gene trimming of TCR beta chains was associated with a missense DCLRE1C variant in a later genetic analysis, and the association was replicated in an independent cohort. Sequencing depth was assumed to be roughly uniform across donors in the presence/absence analyses, though that assumption may not hold. Correlated functional status among segregating V segments might be attributable to linkage disequilibrium, but an unknown experimental factor could not be ruled out. Because HLA typing was unavailable for some donors at each locus, only the typed subset was used in association tests. The study listed approximately 150 TCR beta chains as associated with cytomegalovirus. For the cohort, immune exposure information was limited to CMV serostatus. Because counts were too low, some 16 rarely observed V segments, including chromosome 9 orphons, were excluded from the earlier analysis of 587 of the donors. This cohort had only TCR beta chains sequenced, and the lack of alpha or paired-chain data limited which features could be detected. In a later analysis, the rate of TCR association differed among HLA loci, with DRB1 alleles having the most associated TCRs and HLA-C alleles having the fewest. While some public TCRs were present in many individuals, most TCR sequences turned up only very rarely across donors.

Measured from the cysteine to the phenylalanine, the CDR3 is 16 residues long. The DNA shown is the 48-base CDR3, in frame from base 1. Reading the germline V gene (reference sequence) gives CDR1 LNHDA and CDR2 SQIVND. From V the trimming removes 3 bases and from J it removes 3 bases, while the gene matches leave 10 bases of the junction unaccounted for. The cohort comprised under 700 healthy bone marrow donors. Cohort members were all nominally healthy when sampled, although unrecorded immune exposures were likely present. The donor was CMV seropositive and belonged to the group of 250 to 300 seropositive cohort members. Each donor provided a peripheral blood sample, and peripheral blood mononuclear cells were used for TCR beta sequencing. Genomic DNA extraction from the blood cell samples was performed with the Qiagen DNeasy Blood Extraction Kit. For this clone: Its antigen is not yet known. No much larger clone exists at a distance of one base, and base qualities are not known.

The library relied on the immunoSEQ multiplex PCR assay. For the multiplex PCR, a mixture combining 60 forward primers for TCR Vbeta segments and 13 reverse primers for TCR Jbeta segments was used. The CDR3 region of rearranged TCR beta genes was amplified from genomic DNA by a multiplex PCR assay. Amplified TCR beta libraries were sequenced as 87-base-pair reads on the Illumina HiSeq System. The paper's processing steps were these. A later analysis tallied 75 million to 85 million unique TCR beta chains across the 666 repertoires, and roughly 11 million of those chains were shared by two or more donors. Raw reads were error-corrected and collapsed into unique sequences by a nearest-neighbor algorithm in which closely related sequences were merged to remove PCR and sequencing errors. CDR3 sequences were aligned to IMGT reference sequences to assign V, D and J gene segments. For a sequence to be retained, a match of at least six nucleotides was required to both a V gene segment and a J gene segment. A rearrangement was called productive if the CDR3 had no stop codons and remained in frame with V and J, and every other rearrangement was called non-productive. CDR3 was defined by IMGT convention, running from the second conserved V-encoded cysteine to the conserved J-encoded phenylalanine. The earlier analysis of 500 to 600 of the donors excluded sequences that lacked an unambiguous match to a single V gene segment. In an earlier analysis of several hundred of the donors, V segments were called functional above 56.7% productive rearrangements and were called segregating when the between-donor standard deviation exceeded 5%. A statistical classification framework was developed to diagnose cytomegalovirus status using the catalog of TCR beta chain sequences. V and J gene assignment, in a later analysis, came from comparing TCR nucleotide sequences with IMGT/GENE-DB human TR gene sequences. In a later analysis, CDR3 sequences and most-parsimonious VDJ recombination scenarios were assigned using the TCRdist pipeline. In a later analysis, each TCR beta chain was defined by its CDR3 amino acid sequence together with its V-gene family, and reads without a unique V-gene family were excluded. A later analysis removed 600 or so highly shared, low-generation-probability nucleotide sequences to deal with suspected cross-contamination and a sequencing artifact. For each public chain, a later analysis derived a clonal expansion index from normalized ranks of inferred template counts within each repertoire. In a later analysis, generation probabilities were computed with a VDJ recombination model fitted to out-of-frame rearrangements, and the resulting probabilities were checked against IGoR. A later analysis scored TCR-TCR, TCR-HLA and TCR-CMV co-occurrence with hypergeometric tests, applying a repertoire-size bias correction to TCR pairs. False discovery rates were estimated in a later analysis by permuting HLA or CMV assignments 20 times. In a later analysis, co-occurring TCRs were grouped using DBSCAN, and TCRdist sequence similarity was added for clustering within HLA-allele-positive subsets. For co-occurrence clustering, repertoires with fewer than 30,000 or more than 120,000 public chains were excluded, along with about five repertoires with anomalous nucleotide sharing. The table comes from immuneACCESS by way of TCRdb, which keeps in-frame sequences with V and J called. Part of the clones is missing from these tables; in studies checked, under half for an unresolved V gene and the rest for unknown reasons. V and J calls and clone size follow that table, whereas D and trimming were derived from the DNA. Present in this sample are fewer than 200,000 clones, around 80% of which were seen just once. The ten largest clones capture 1.7% of the sample.

The clonotype comes from a man in his forties in good health and CMV-seropositive. This chain joins TRBV19 to TRBJ2-7; TRBD1 fits 8 bases in the junction. The specimen was PBMCs. The CDR3 region: CASSILIGQGDYEQYF. Here is the DNA: TGTGCCAGTAGTATCCTCATCGGACAGGGTGACTACGAGCAGTACTTC.